Presented here are 15 T cell receptor beta chains from one specimen sequenced in a study of cytomegalovirus exposure and HLA in healthy donors. This PCR relied on a set of 60 Vbeta primers and 13 Jbeta primers. Sequenced by immunoSEQ multiplex PCR; TCRdb stores in-frame clones only, minus some. The sample has 150,000 to 200,000 clones; around 76% are singletons. The specimen was PBMCs. These receptors were collected from a female donor in good health and CMV-seronegative.

Only a few counts were recorded for this clone. V and J are TRBV9 and TRBJ1-5; TRBD1 might be the D (5 bases). CDR1 and CDR2 from the germline V gene are SGDLS and YYNGEE. The CDR3 extends over 15 amino acids. The V gene lost 4 bases and the J gene lost 4 bases, with 15 bases spanning the gap. The DNA of the CDR3 is TGTGCCAGCAGCCCAGATACGGGGGGGAATCAGCCCCAGCATTTT. Translated, it gives CASSPDTGGNQPQHF.

V is TRBV29-1 and J is TRBJ2-5, with no clear D. This CDR3 region has 15 residues. V was shortened by 0 bases and J by 2 bases, with 13 bases between the two germline ends. Germline CDR1 and CDR2: SQVTM and ANQGSEA. The CDR3 here is CSVEEPGSYQETQYF. CDR3 nucleotides: TGCAGCGTTGAAGAACCAGGCTCCTATCAAGAGACCCAGTACTTC.

This rearrangement joins TRBV7-2 to TRBJ2-7, with TRBD2 matching 8 bases. In germline, CDR1 is SGHTA, CDR2 FQGNSA. The J segment lost 5 bases and the V segment lost 5 bases, leaving 8 bases of the junction unmatched. This CDR3 comprises 14 residues. The CDR3 sequence is CASSPFGRVDEQYF. The CDR3, as DNA: TGTGCCAGCAGCCCCTTCGGGAGGGTAGACGAGCAGTACTTC. Looking up the rest from reference TRBV7-2 and TRBJ2-7 gives the full variable domain: GAGVSQSPSNKVTEKGKDVELRCDPISGHTALYWYRQSLGQGLEFLIYFQGNSAPDKSGLPSDRFSAERTGGSVSTLTIQRTQQEDSAVYLCASSPFGRVDEQYFGPGTRLTVT.

The chain has TRBV7-2 and TRBJ2-7, with TRBD2 matching 9 bases. The germline CDR1 and CDR2 sequences are SGHTA and FQGNSA. The V gene end was trimmed by 4 bases and the J gene end by 4 bases; junction bases not matched to a gene: 11. There are 16 residues in the CDR3. CDR3 bases: TGTGCCAGCAGCTCGCCGCCGGGACTAGCCGGATACGAGCAGTACTTC. Protein sequence: CASSSPPGLAGYEQYF.

V and J are TRBV5-1 and TRBJ1-1; 9 positions agree with TRBD1. The CDR3 extends over 14 amino acids. V lost 3 bases and J lost 7; bases outside the gene matches: 7. Germline V CDR1 and CDR2: SGHRS, YFSETQ. The CDR3 DNA is TGCGCCAGCAGCTCCAATACAGGGGGCGTTGAAGCTTTCTTT. Translating gives CASSSNTGGVEAFF.

In its sample, this clone was seen a few times. The V call is TRBV5-1, the J call TRBJ2-1; D gene ambiguous. The germline V gene encodes CDR1 SGHRS and CDR2 YFSETQ. Trimming left V 3 bases short and J 3 bases short, with 7 bases between. CDR3 size: 13 residues. The DNA for the CDR3 is TGCGCCAGCAGCTCTACTTACTACAATGAGCAGTTCTTC. Amino acids: CASSSTYYNEQFF.

V usage is TRBV29-1 and J usage is TRBJ1-1, with D possibly matching TRBD1 (6 bases). This CDR3 has 14 amino acids. V lost 7 bases and J lost 1, with 16 bases in between. Germline V gives CDR1 SQVTM, CDR2 ANQGSEA. CDR3 DNA: TGCAGCGCCACCAGGGGTGGAGGGAACACTGAAGCTTTCTTT. Translation: CSATRGGGNTEAFF.

This chain uses TRBV29-1 with TRBJ1-1; 8 nucleotides align to TRBD1. J was trimmed by 4 bases and V by 7 bases; bases with no gene match: 11. The CDR3 spans 14 residues. The germline CDR1 and CDR2 sequences are SQVTM and ANQGSEA. This CDR3 is CSARDRPRSTEAFF. The DNA of the CDR3 is TGCAGCGCCCGGGACAGGCCGCGGAGCACTGAAGCTTTCTTT.

Comment on this clone: Other DNA sequences in the sample encode the same CDR3. J is TRBJ1-4 and V is TRBV18, with 10 bases lining up with TRBD1. V was clipped by 0 bases and J by 8 bases; unmatched bases: 3. This CDR3 contains 15 residues. CDR1 and CDR2 from the germline V gene are KGHSH and LQKENI. CDR3 region: CASSPPGQGQEKLFF. The CDR3 DNA reads TGTGCCAGCTCACCACCGGGACAGGGGCAAGAAAAACTGTTTTTT.

In its sample, this clone was seen a few times. The chain couples TRBV5-4 to TRBJ2-7, with 8 bases matching TRBD2. CDR1 is SGHNT, CDR2 YYREEE, per germline (reference sequence). J gave up 1 base and V 2 bases, and 8 bases lay outside the gene matches. The CDR3 sequence is 16 residues long. The CDR3 DNA follows: TGTGCCAGCAGCTTTGTAGTGGCTAGCGGGTCCTACGAGCAGTACTTC. Protein product: CASSFVVASGSYEQYF. The variable domain in full, completed from reference TRBV5-4 and TRBJ2-7, reads ETGVTQSPTHLIKTRGQQVTLRCSSQSGHNTVSWYQQALGQGPQFIFQYYREEENGRGNFPPRFSGLQFPNYSSELNVNALELDDSALYLCASSFVVASGSYEQYFGPGTRLTVT.

As DNA, the CDR3 is TGTGCCAGCAGTTACCCCGGACTCGCAGATACGCAGTATTTT. It is translated as CASSYPGLADTQYF. J is TRBJ2-3 and V is TRBV6-6; D is perhaps TRBD2 (5 bases). The CDR3 runs to 14 residues. Between the trimmed V and J ends, which lost 2 bases and 4 bases, there was a span of 10 bases. Germline CDR1 and CDR2: MNHNY and SVGAGI (reference sequence).

This chain joins TRBV6-5 and TRBJ1-2; unclear D gene. With 4 bases removed from V and 5 bases from J, the gap between germline ends came to 14 bases. This CDR3 has 14 residues. Germline values: CDR1 MNHEY, CDR2 SVGAGI. The CDR3 nucleotides read TGTGCCAGCAGTTTCACGGCAGGCGGGTATGGCTACACCTTC. Translating gives CASSFTAGGYGYTF.

This clone was picked up a small number of times. The genes are TRBV5-1 and TRBJ2-5; TRBD1 is a possible D gene (5 bases). CDR1 and CDR2 (germline): SGHRS, YFSETQ. Trimming pared 0 bases from V and 1 base from J, leaving 7 bases between. The CDR3 contains 14 residues. DNA of the CDR3: TGCGCCAGCAGCTTGGTTCAGGGCCAAGAGACCCAGTACTTC. Amino acid sequence: CASSLVQGQETQYF.

V usage is TRBV11-2 and J usage is TRBJ2-3; 10 nucleotides agree with TRBD1. The germline CDR1 and CDR2 sequences are SGHAT and FQNNGV. With 4 bases clipped from V and 3 bases from J, the junction kept 4 bases outside the gene matches. The CDR3 sequence is 15 residues long. For the CDR3, the DNA is TGTGCCAGCAGCTCTAGACAGGGGGCGACAGATACGCAGTATTTT. It specifies CASSSRQGATDTQYF. The whole variable domain, remainder taken from reference TRBV11-2 and TRBJ2-3, is EAGVAQSPRYKIIEKRQSVAFWCNPISGHATLYWYQQILGQGPKLLIQFQNNGVVDDSQLPKDRFSAERLKGVDSTLKIQPAKLEDSAVYLCASSSRQGATDTQYFGPGTRLTVL.

The CDR3 spells CASSPRTSGSYEQYF. The CDR3 DNA reads as TGTGCCAGCAGCCCCCGAACTAGCGGGAGTTACGAGCAGTACTTC. The genes are TRBV7-9 and TRBJ2-7, with TRBD2 identical over 11 bases. The CDR3 covers 15 residues. Germline lookup yields CDR1 SEHNR and CDR2 FQNEAQ (reference sequence). Germline trimming cut 5 bases from V and 4 bases from J; bases unmatched to any gene: 7.